The rows below give T cell receptor beta chains drawn from one sample of a study of blood T cells in healthy people across ages. TCRdb fed the 5' RACE reads into MiXCR, producing one record per CDR3 protein. Counted here are approximately 1,700,000 distinct CDR3 sequences, around 40% occurring once; the ten biggest clones make up roughly 23%. The sample comprised blood. Source of these receptors: a human donor in good health. The CDR3 runs from the conserved cysteine through the conserved F or W. The D gene is left open where the match is weak. Size tells how often a clone was seen (once, few, many) or the class of an expanded clone, and some rows leave it out.

TRBV11-2	-	-	TRBJ2-1	CASSVGQGASERYF	-
TRBV29-1	-	-	TRBJ1-2	CSVDTYTF	TGCAGCGTGGACACCTACACCTTC
TRBV6-5	TRBD1	few	TRBJ2-7	CASSYSPGGRREQYF	TGTGCCAGCAGTTACTCCCCAGGGGGTCGGCGAGAGCAGTACTTC
TRBV13	-	-	TRBJ1-1	CASSFGLGAQTEAFF	TGTGCCAGCAGCTTCGGGTTGGGGGCGCAGACGGAAGCTTTCTTT
TRBV5-1	-	-	TRBJ1-1	CASSEGVPSLNTEAFF	TGCGCCAGCAGCGAGGGGGTTCCTTCTTTGAACACTGAAGCTTTCTTT
TRBV7-2	-	-	TRBJ1-6	CASKGVGGVPYNSPLHF	TGTGCCAGCAAGGGAGTGGGGGGGGTACCCTATAATTCACCCCTCCACTTT
TRBV5-1	TRBD1	-	TRBJ2-7	CASSFIQGAHEQYF	TGCGCCAGCAGCTTCATACAGGGGGCCCACGAGCAGTACTTC
TRBV7-3	-	-	TRBJ1-1	CASSLRSTGRAFF	TGTGCCAGCAGCTTAAGGTCGACAGGTCGAGCTTTCTTT
TRBV6-5	-	-	TRBJ1-4	CASSWAGEGKLFF	TGTGCCAGCAGTTGGGCGGGGGAGGGAAAACTGTTTTTT
TRBV7-8	TRBD2	-	TRBJ2-7	CASSAGLAGSSVHEQYF	TGTGCCAGCAGCGCGGGACTAGCGGGCTCTTCTGTCCACGAGCAGTACTTC
TRBV11-1	-	-	TRBJ2-1	CASTKSSYNEQFF	TGTGCCAGCACCAAAAGCTCCTACAATGAGCAGTTCTTC